The 3 T cell receptor beta chains reported below all come from one sample, sequenced in a study of blood T cells in healthy people across ages (dated by TCRdb to 2014 to 2015). Libraries were constructed by 5' RACE. Sequenced on an Illumina HiSeq 2500. A second PCR of roughly 7 to 12 cycles was performed with a sample-barcoded 5' primer and a J-beta primer mix. Starting from the raw public reads, TCRdb applied fastp trimming at Q25, assembled clones with MiXCR and retained in-frame beta chains. Identical CDR3 proteins give one entry, which carries the most common genes and DNA. For this sample the table gives hundreds of thousands of distinct CDR3 sequences, of which 29% were detected only once. The top ten clonotypes cover 17% of the sample. Sequenced sample: blood. The receptors here all came from a woman aged 80 or over in good health.

This clonotype occurred a few times. V is TRBV7-9 and J is TRBJ2-2; D is perhaps TRBD2 (5 bases). The CDR3 has 19 amino acids. The germline gives CDR1 SEHNR, CDR2 FQNEAQ (reference sequence). Trimming left V 5 bases short and J 2 bases short, with 24 bases between. CDR3 sequence reads: CASSRLPWTDGSNTGELFF. Written as DNA, the CDR3 is TGTGCCAGCAGCCGACTGCCGTGGACTGATGGAAGCAACACCGGGGAGCTGTTTTTT.

In regard to this clonotype: A clone one base away is much larger, so this may be a read error. This chain connects TRBV9 to TRBJ2-6; the D gene is possibly TRBD1 (5 bases). The CDR3 has 14 amino acids. Germline CDR1 is SGDLS and CDR2 is YYNGEE. The CDR3 here is CASSVEVGANVRTF. CDR3 DNA sequence: TGTGCCAGCAGCGTAGAGGTTGGGGCCAACGTCCGGACTTTC. The complete variable domain, with remaining parts taken from reference TRBV9 and TRBJ2-6, reads DSGVTQTPKHLITATGQRVTLRCSPRSGDLSVYWYQQSLDQGLQFLIQYYNGEERAKGNILERFSAQQFPDLHSELNLSSLELGDSALYFCASSVEVGANVRTFGAGSRLTVL.

This clonotype was picked up many times. The chain has TRBV20-1 and TRBJ1-6; possibly TRBD1 for D (5 bases). This CDR3 has 13 residues. Per germline, CDR1 DFQATT and CDR2 SNEGSKA (reference sequence). Deletions cut 0 bases from V and 10 bases from J, with 10 bases between. CDR3 coding DNA: TGCAGTGCTAGAGAAAGGGGCGGCTCACCCCTCCACTTT. It encodes CSARERGGSPLHF.